This T cell receptor beta chain was obtained from a study of blood T cell repertoires in COVID-19. Across the study: Nucleic acid was either cDNA or gDNA, and it came from T cells, B-cell-depleted T cells, or PBMCs.

Generated by immunoSEQ multiplex PCR, the TCRdb table keeps only in-frame clones and is missing some. The table has some 150,000 clones, approximately 90% seen once. Only one count was recorded for this clone. The germline CDR1 and CDR2 sequences are KGHDR and SFDVKD. After removal of 3 bases from V and 6 bases from J, the junction contained 6 bases not matched to a gene. This CDR3 contains 14 residues. The chain uses TRBV24-1 and TRBJ2-5, with 7 nucleotides matching TRBD2. The sequencing sample was made of peripheral blood. The receptor was isolated from a man aged 55 to 70 with active or convalescent COVID-19. The CDR3: CATSDGGGTKTQYF. The CDR3 region has the DNA TGTGCCACCAGTGATGGGGGGGGGACGAAGACCCAGTACTTC.